These 14 T cell receptor beta chains share one sample of origin, sequenced in a study of early T cells in non-severe SARS-CoV-2 infection. MiXCR, run by TCRdb on the 5' RACE reads, gives a single entry per CDR3 protein. The data hold fewer than 50,000 distinct CDR3 sequences, with over 3% observed a single time. Sequenced material: whole blood. The receptors originated from an adult who was a healthcare worker with PCR-confirmed SARS-CoV-2 infection or an uninfected control (not recorded which).

V is TRBV7-6 and J is TRBJ2-5; 12 nucleotides line up with TRBD2. The CDR3 has 16 residues. Looked up from germline, CDR1 is SGHVS and CDR2 is FNYEAQ. V lost 1 base, J lost 6 bases, and 6 bases stayed unmatched. The CDR3, as DNA: TGTGCCAGCAGCTTAGAGGCTAGCGGGAGGGCTAAGACCCAGTACTTC. Encoded protein: CASSLEASGRAKTQYF.

This clonotype appeared many times. The rearrangement uses TRBV7-9 and TRBJ1-1, with D possibly TRBD1 on 5 matching bases. This CDR3 region has 13 residues. V was trimmed by 5 bases and J by 7 bases, leaving 14 bases between them. The germline V gene has CDR1 SEHNR and CDR2 FQNEAQ (reference sequence). The CDR3 reads CASSPLGRDEAFF. CDR3 bases: TGTGCCAGCAGCCCCTTGGGACGGGATGAAGCTTTCTTT.

This clonotype was observed at least ten times. V usage is TRBV7-8 and J usage is TRBJ2-1, with TRBD2 matching over 14 bases. This CDR3 has 14 residues. CDR1 and CDR2 from the germline V gene are SGHVS and FQNEAQ. The V segment lost 6 bases and the J segment 9 bases; nucleotides outside the gene matches: 4. For the CDR3, the DNA is TGTGCCAGCAGAGGGACTAGCGGGGGTAGTGAGCAGTTCTTC. Residues: CASRGTSGGSEQFF.

As for this clonotype: A much larger clonotype is one base distant, so this may be a read error. This chain connects TRBV7-9 to TRBJ1-5; D is unclear. The germline CDR1 and CDR2 sequences are SEHNR and FQNEAQ (reference sequence). The CDR3 is 17 amino acids. Between the trimmed V and J ends, which lost 5 bases and 0 bases, there was a span of 17 bases. CDR3 nucleotide sequence: TGTGCCAGCAGCCCTGGGAAAGGGAGCTATAGCAATCAGCCCCAGCATTTT. Amino acid sequence: CASSPGKGSYSNQPQHF.

This sequence joins TRBV12-3 or TRBV12-4 and TRBJ1-1; 10 bases line up with TRBD1. Unmatched junction bases numbered 9, after V lost 5 bases and J lost 3 bases. This CDR3 comprises 16 residues. For the CDR3, the DNA is TGTGCCAGCAGTAAGGGACAGGGGAGGCGATACACTGAAGCTTTCTTT. Protein sequence: CASSKGQGRRYTEAFF.

This clonotype was counted many times. The rearrangement uses TRBV5-1 and TRBJ1-1; D unresolved. V dropped 0 bases and J dropped 1 base, with 7 bases sitting between them. This CDR3 region has 14 residues. The germline CDR1 and CDR2 sequences are SGHRS and YFSETQ. CDR3 bases: TGCGCCAGCAGCTTGGTCGGCACGAACACTGAAGCTTTCTTT. Amino acid sequence: CASSLVGTNTEAFF.

This clonotype was seen at least ten times. The chain joins TRBV10-3 to TRBJ1-5; 11 nucleotides match TRBD1. With V trimmed by 6 bases and J by 3 bases, 4 bases remained unmatched. The CDR3 length is 15 residues. Germline V gene sequence: CDR1 ENHRY, CDR2 SYGVKD. The CDR3 is CAISKGQGDNQPQHF. Written as DNA, the CDR3 is TGTGCCATCAGCAAGGGACAGGGGGACAATCAGCCCCAGCATTTT.

This clonotype has ten or more counts. The V call is TRBV5-4, the J call TRBJ1-1; D not resolved. Germline V gene data show CDR1 as SGHNT and CDR2 as YYREEE (reference sequence). The CDR3 length is 15 residues. Between the trimmed V and J ends, which lost 1 base and 0 bases, there was a span of 10 bases. As DNA, the CDR3 is TGTGCCAGCAGCTTGCAGGCCCCTGTGAACACTGAAGCTTTCTTT. This sequence encodes CASSLQAPVNTEAFF.

This clonotype appeared many times. V is TRBV18 and J is TRBJ1-5; 9 bases fit TRBD1. The germline CDR1 and CDR2 sequences are KGHSH and LQKENI. The CDR3 is 14 residues long. The V segment lost 6 bases and the J segment 5 bases; nucleotides outside the gene matches: 5. The CDR3 here is CASSRTGDDQPQHF. The CDR3 DNA follows: TGTGCCAGCTCGCGGACAGGGGACGATCAGCCCCAGCATTTT.

This clonotype was recorded many times. V gene TRBV30 combines with J gene TRBJ1-2, with TRBD1 matching 7 bases. The CDR3 is made up of 13 amino acids. Trimming removed 8 bases from V and 0 bases from J; junction bases left unmatched: 6. Per the germline V gene, CDR1 is GTSNPN and CDR2 is SVGIG (reference sequence). CDR3 residues: CALRGQSNYGYTF. The DNA of the CDR3 is TGTGCCCTACGGGGACAGTCTAACTATGGCTACACCTTC.

This clonotype was found many times. CDR3: CASSFKGASGSYTYEQYF. For the CDR3, the DNA is TGTGCCAGCAGCTTTAAGGGGGCTAGCGGGAGTTACACCTACGAGCAGTACTTC. V and J are TRBV11-2 and TRBJ2-7, with 10 bases aligning to TRBD2. The V and J ends lost 3 bases and 2 bases, in that order; junction bases with no gene match: 13. The CDR3 loop spans 18 amino acids. CDR1 and CDR2 from the germline V gene are SGHAT and FQNNGV.

This clonotype was observed many times. This chain uses TRBV7-6 with TRBJ2-2, with 8 bases identical to TRBD1. There are 15 residues in the CDR3. Per the germline V gene, CDR1 is SGHVS and CDR2 is FNYEAQ. Unmatched junction bases numbered 7, after V lost 5 bases and J lost 5 bases. Here the CDR3 reads CASSPNRGTTGELFF. The CDR3 DNA sequence: TGTGCCAGCAGCCCCAACAGGGGGACGACCGGGGAGCTGTTTTTT.

This clonotype was seen more than once but under ten times. This chain connects TRBV11-2 to TRBJ2-7; TRBD2 is a possible D gene (5 bases). CDR1 and CDR2 from the germline V gene are SGHAT and FQNNGV. The CDR3 sequence is 15 residues long. V dropped 6 bases and J dropped 0 bases, with 15 bases sitting between them. In nucleotides, the CDR3 is TGTGCCAGCAGTTCCGGGCTAGGGAGCTCCTACGAGCAGTACTTC. It is translated as CASSSGLGSSYEQYF.

This clonotype was counted only a few times. The chain couples TRBV4-2 to TRBJ2-7; TRBD1 might be the D (6 bases). From germline, CDR1 is LGHNA and CDR2 YNFKEQ. The CDR3 length is 15 residues. Trimming removed 0 bases from V and 0 bases from J, with 9 bases in between. The CDR3 sequence: CASSQEQGFSYEQYF. The CDR3 DNA reads TGTGCCAGCAGCCAAGAGCAGGGGTTCTCCTACGAGCAGTACTTC.